Listed below are T cell receptor beta chains from one sample, sequenced in a study of T cells in Graves' hyperthyroidism and ophthalmopathy. TCRdb recomputed calls from the multiplex PCR reads with MiXCR, one row per CDR3 protein. The data contain around 620,000 distinct CDR3 sequences, 15% to 20% of them singletons. The specimen was blood. The receptors were gathered from a woman in her 30s with Graves' hyperthyroidism. The CDR3 runs from the conserved cysteine through the conserved F or W. D genes are given only for firm matches. Clone size appears in some rows only: once, few, many, or a class for an expanded clone.

D: .
V: TRBV29-1
size: .
J: TRBJ2-7
CDR3: CSTGTAYEQYF
DNA: TGTTCCACAGGAACAGCCTACGAGCAGTACTTC

D: .
V: TRBV30
size: many
J: TRBJ2-7
CDR3: CACYSDGLYYEQYF
DNA: TGTGCCTGCTATAGTGATGGTCTGTATTACGAGCAGTACTTC

D: .
V: TRBV14
size: few
J: TRBJ2-1
CDR3: CASSQELLAYNEQFF
DNA: TGTGCCAGCAGCCAAGAATTGCTGGCTTACAATGAGCAGTTCTTC

D: .
V: TRBV9
size: .
J: TRBJ2-3
CDR3: CASGTVGSTDTQYF
DNA: TGTGCCAGCGGGACCGTGGGTAGCACAGATACGCAGTATTTT

D: .
V: TRBV20-1
size: few
J: TRBJ2-1
CDR3: CSANPFYNEQFF
DNA: TGCAGTGCTAACCCTTTCTACAATGAGCAGTTCTTC

D: TRBD2
V: TRBV19
size: few
J: TRBJ2-7
CDR3: CARPRASGSLVDEQYF
DNA: TGTGCCAGACCCCGGGCTAGCGGGAGCCTCGTTGACGAGCAGTACTTC

D: TRBD2
V: TRBV20-1
size: few
J: TRBJ2-7
CDR3: CSARGGTSGSGYEQYF
DNA: TGCAGTGCTAGAGGCGGGACTAGCGGGAGTGGGTACGAGCAGTACTTC

D: TRBD1
V: TRBV19
size: few
J: TRBJ1-5
CDR3: CTSSPTGGEGQPQHF
DNA: TGTACCAGTAGTCCCACAGGGGGCGAGGGTCAGCCCCAGCATTTT

D: .
V: TRBV20-1
size: many
J: TRBJ2-5
CDR3: CSAYPREQIQETQYF
DNA: TGCAGTGCTTACCCCCGAGAACAGATTCAAGAGACCCAGTACTTC

D: .
V: TRBV27
size: few
J: TRBJ2-1
CDR3: CASSLINRGQFF
DNA: TGTGCCAGCAGTTTAATTAATAGGGGGCAGTTCTTC

D: .
V: TRBV20-1
size: .
J: TRBJ1-1
CDR3: CSDSPQERKGDTEAFF
DNA: TGCAGTGATAGCCCTCAGGAGCGGAAGGGAGACACTGAAGCTTTCTTT

D: .
V: TRBV12-3/TRBV12-4
size: many
J: TRBJ2-3
CDR3: CASSFGGKGFTDTQYF
DNA: TGTGCCAGCAGTTTCGGGGGAAAGGGTTTCACAGATACGCAGTATTTT

D: .
V: TRBV20-1
size: many
J: TRBJ2-3
CDR3: CSAMVEGIMVGTDTQYF
DNA: TGCAGTGCTATGGTGGAAGGGATAATGGTGGGCACAGATACGCAGTATTTT

D: TRBD2
V: TRBV10-3
size: few
J: TRBJ2-2
CDR3: CATGLAGGAGGELFF
DNA: TGTGCCACCGGACTAGCGGGAGGGGCTGGCGGGGAGCTGTTTTTT

D: .
V: TRBV5-1
size: many
J: TRBJ1-1
CDR3: CASSLAGNTEAFF
DNA: TGTGCCAGCAGCTTAGCAGGGAACACTGAAGCTTTCTTT

D: TRBD1
V: TRBV24-1
size: few
J: TRBJ2-3
CDR3: CATSDLVQGGADTQYF
DNA: TGTGCCACCAGTGACCTGGTACAGGGGGGCGCAGATACGCAGTATTTT

D: .
V: TRBV11-1
size: many
J: TRBJ1-2
CDR3: CASSPVRSNYGYTF
DNA: TGTGCCAGCAGTCCCGTGAGGTCTAACTATGGCTACACCTTC

D: .
V: TRBV20-1
size: many
J: TRBJ2-7
CDR3: CSATPYEQYF
DNA: TGCAGTGCTACACCCTACGAGCAGTACTTC

D: .
V: TRBV20-1
size: .
J: TRBJ2-5
CDR3: CSARPRGSNQETQYF
DNA: TGCAGTGCTAGGCCCCGGGGCAGCAACCAAGAGACCCAGTACTTC

D: .
V: TRBV12-3/TRBV12-4
size: few
J: TRBJ1-5
CDR3: CARSQGDRPQHF
DNA: TGTGCCCGCAGTCAGGGCGATCGGCCCCAGCATTTT

D: TRBD2
V: TRBV7-3
size: few
J: TRBJ2-3
CDR3: CASSARAGEGADTQYF
DNA: TGTGCCAGCAGCGCGAGAGCGGGAGAGGGGGCAGATACGCAGTATTTT

D: .
V: TRBV7-2
size: many
J: TRBJ1-4
CDR3: CASSLVSGLGNEKLFF
DNA: TGTGCCAGCAGCTTAGTTAGTGGGTTAGGTAATGAAAAACTGTTTTTT

D: .
V: TRBV30
size: many
J: TRBJ1-2
CDR3: CAWSVIDMVQAYTF
DNA: TGTGCCTGGAGTGTTATTGACATGGTTCAGGCCTACACCTTC

D: .
V: TRBV28
size: many
J: TRBJ1-2
CDR3: CASRLRERGYTF
DNA: TGTGCCAGCAGACTCAGGGAGCGCGGCTACACCTTC

D: TRBD2
V: TRBV2
size: many
J: TRBJ2-3
CDR3: CASSEDLLAGYTDTQYF
DNA: TGTGCCAGCAGTGAAGATCTGCTAGCGGGTTACACAGATACGCAGTATTTT

D: .
V: TRBV2
size: few
J: TRBJ2-7
CDR3: CASTQQVYEQYF
DNA: TGTGCCAGCACCCAACAGGTTTACGAGCAGTACTTC

D: TRBD2
V: TRBV2
size: many
J: TRBJ2-1
CDR3: CASSSTGTSGPPYNEQFF
DNA: TGTGCCAGCAGCTCTACCGGGACTAGCGGTCCACCCTACAATGAGCAGTTCTTC

D: TRBD1
V: TRBV28
size: .
J: TRBJ2-7
CDR3: CASSRDSQMQYF
DNA: TGTGCCAGCAGTCGGGACAGCCAAATGCAGTACTTC

D: .
V: TRBV28
size: many
J: TRBJ1-2
CDR3: CASSLGLYGYTF
DNA: TGTGCCAGCAGTTTGGGTCTCTATGGCTACACCTTC

D: TRBD2
V: TRBV27
size: .
J: TRBJ2-5
CDR3: CASSEWPPQKSGMQETRYF
DNA: TGTGCCAGCAGCGAGTGGCCCCCCCAAAAAAGCGGGATGCAAGAGACCCGGTACTTC

D: .
V: TRBV9
size: .
J: TRBJ2-7
CDR3: CASTSDPRGYEQYF
DNA: TGTGCCAGCACCTCGGACCCTCGGGGCTACGAGCAGTACTTC